This TCR beta chain comes out of a study of blood T cell repertoires in COVID-19. At the level of the study: Acute and convalescent COVID-19 samples came from the United States, Italy and Spain. Nucleic acid was either cDNA or gDNA, and it came from T cells, B-cell-depleted T cells, or PBMCs.

This clone was detected only once. Per the original methods: Reference gene primer amplification gave nucleated cell count estimates. Clones were read by immunoSEQ multiplex PCR, and TCRdb kept only the in-frame ones, dropping some. The V and J calls and clone size were taken over from that table, and D and trimming were inferred from the DNA. The sample shows 200,000 to 250,000 clones, around 86% of them seen only once. The sequence derives from a woman aged 70 to 79 with active or convalescent COVID-19. The sequenced material came from peripheral blood.

The DNA for the CDR3 is TGCGCCAGCAGCTTGGAGACAGGCCCGTCATTGCATGGCTACACCTTC. Protein: CASSLETGPSLHGYTF. The chain employs TRBV5-1 and TRBJ1-2; D might be TRBD1 (6 bases). The V end lost 0 bases, the J end lost 6 bases, and 18 bases lay between the germline ends. The germline V gene encodes CDR1 SGHRS and CDR2 YFSETQ. The CDR3 runs 16 residues.